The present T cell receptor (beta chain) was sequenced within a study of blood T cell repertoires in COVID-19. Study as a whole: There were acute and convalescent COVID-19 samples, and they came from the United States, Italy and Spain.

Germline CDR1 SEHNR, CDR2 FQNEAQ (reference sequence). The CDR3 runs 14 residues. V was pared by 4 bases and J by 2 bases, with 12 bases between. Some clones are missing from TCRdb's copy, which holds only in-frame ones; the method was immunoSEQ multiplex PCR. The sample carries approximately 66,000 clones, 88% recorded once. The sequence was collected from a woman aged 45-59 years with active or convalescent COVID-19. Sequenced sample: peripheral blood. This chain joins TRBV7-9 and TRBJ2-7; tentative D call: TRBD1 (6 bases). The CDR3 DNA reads TGTGCCAGCAGCTCTGACAGGCGGACCTACGAGCAGTACTTC. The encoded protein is CASSSDRRTYEQYF.